What follows are 22 T cell receptor beta chains derived from one specimen sequenced in a study of shared clonotypes between healthy human individuals. Here immunoSEQ multiplex PCR was the method, and the copy in TCRdb shows in-frame clones only, minus some. The sample has roughly 2.6 million clones, around nine tenths seen once; the top ten hold about 0.13%. Sequencing was done on a sample of naive CD4+ T cells sorted from blood. Subset described: CD45RA+ positively selected. All receptors derive from a man between 18 and 29 years old in good health.

The CDR3, as DNA: TGCGCCAGCAGGTACGGACTAGCGGGAGACTACGAGCAGTACTTC. Translated: CASRYGLAGDYEQYF. V gene TRBV5-1 combines with J gene TRBJ2-7; the match to TRBD2 covers 13 bases. Germline assignment: CDR1 SGHRS and CDR2 YFSETQ. The CDR3 covers 15 residues. V lost 5 bases to trimming and J lost 3 bases; unmatched junction nucleotides: 5. Drawing the rest from reference TRBV5-1 and TRBJ2-7, the complete variable domain is KAGVTQTPRYLIKTRGQQVTLSCSPISGHRSVSWYQQTPGQGLQFLFEYFSETQRNKGNFPGRFSGRQFSNSRSEMNVSTLELGDSALYLCASRYGLAGDYEQYFGPGTRLTVT.

The rearrangement uses TRBV7-9 and TRBJ2-4; D is undetermined. V dropped 6 bases and J dropped 3 bases, with 9 bases sitting between them. This CDR3 contains 13 residues. Germline values: CDR1 SEHNR, CDR2 FQNEAQ (reference sequence). This CDR3 reads CASRSEGKNIQYF. CDR3 in DNA: TGTGCCAGCAGATCGGAAGGCAAAAACATTCAGTACTTC.

The genes are TRBV10-3 and TRBJ2-3; TRBD2 matches 16 bases. The CDR3 runs 18 residues. V was clipped by 2 bases and J by 4 bases; unmatched bases: 6. Germline V lookup: CDR1 ENHRY, CDR2 SYGVKD. CDR3 in amino acids: CAISEPDGTSGGADTQYF. The CDR3 DNA reads as TGTGCCATCAGTGAGCCCGACGGGACTAGCGGGGGGGCAGATACGCAGTATTTT.

This clone has a handful of counts. The gene calls are TRBV10-3 and TRBJ1-1; the D is unclear. The CDR3 is 14 residues long. Germline V gene lookup returns CDR1 ENHRY and CDR2 SYGVKD. V lost 2 bases, J lost 3 bases, and 10 bases lay in between. For the CDR3, the DNA is TGTGCCATCAGTGAGGGGGAAGGCGACACTGAAGCTTTCTTT. Protein product: CAISEGEGDTEAFF.

This chain uses TRBV7-9 with TRBJ2-3; either TRBD1 or TRBD2 may supply D (6 bases each). V was trimmed by 4 bases and J by 6 bases, leaving 11 bases between them. Germline V gene lookup returns CDR1 SEHNR and CDR2 FQNEAQ (reference sequence). The CDR3 extends over 13 amino acids. The CDR3 region has the DNA TGTGCCAGCAGCTCCAGGGGACTGGATACGCAGTATTTT. This translates into CASSSRGLDTQYF.

This clone appeared once. The chain uses TRBV19 and TRBJ2-5; D might be TRBD1 (5 bases). The V end lost 4 bases, the J end lost 4 bases, and 16 bases lay between the germline ends. CDR1 LNHDA and CDR2 SQIVND come from the germline V gene (reference sequence). The CDR3 is made up of 15 amino acids. The CDR3 nucleotides are TGTGCCAGTAGTAGGAGCGCACAGGCCGCAGAGACCCAGTACTTC. Translating it yields CASSRSAQAAETQYF.

The chain recombines TRBV2 with TRBJ1-5; D unresolved. V lost 4 bases and J lost 6, with 7 bases in between. This CDR3 is built from 12 residues. The germline V gene encodes CDR1 SNHLY and CDR2 FYNNEI. The CDR3 nucleotides read TGTGCCAGCAGTGTCCTAGGTCAGCCCCAGCATTTT. Protein sequence: CASSVLGQPQHF.

The chain employs TRBV29-1 and TRBJ1-5; D might be TRBD1 (5 bases). V shed 4 bases and J shed 6 bases, with 13 bases lying between them. CDR3 length: 13 amino acids. CDR1 is SQVTM and CDR2 is ANQGSEA in the germline V gene. The CDR3 loop reads CSVATGPSQPQHF. CDR3 nucleotides: TGCAGCGTTGCCACAGGTCCAAGTCAGCCCCAGCATTTT.

This clone was detected a few times. The gene calls are TRBV28 and TRBJ1-6; the D gene is possibly TRBD1 (5 bases). V shed 6 bases and J shed 9 bases, with 18 bases lying between them. The CDR3 has 15 amino acids. Germline V gene data show CDR1 as MDHEN and CDR2 as SYDVKM. As DNA, the CDR3 is TGTGCCAGCAGCCCAGGGCTAAGGGCGTCTTCACCCCTCCACTTT. The encoded protein is CASSPGLRASSPLHF.

V usage is TRBV7-2 and J usage is TRBJ1-6, with D possibly TRBD1 on 5 matching bases. Trimming took off 5 bases at V and 5 bases at J, with 10 bases between the two ends. Germline assignment: CDR1 SGHTA and CDR2 FQGNSA. CDR3 size: 14 residues. CDR3 in DNA: TGTGCCAGCAGCCGGGGGAATGATAATTCACCCCTCCACTTT. This translates into CASSRGNDNSPLHF. The variable domain in full, completed from reference TRBV7-2 and TRBJ1-6, reads GAGVSQSPSNKVTEKGKDVELRCDPISGHTALYWYRQSLGQGLEFLIYFQGNSAPDKSGLPSDRFSAERTGGSVSTLTIQRTQQEDSAVYLCASSRGNDNSPLHFGNGTRLTVT.

This chain connects TRBV6-5 to TRBJ1-6; the match to TRBD1 covers 7 bases. With V trimmed by 7 bases and J by 5 bases, 5 bases remained unmatched. From germline, CDR1 is MNHEY and CDR2 SVGAGI. The length of the CDR3 is 14 residues. CDR3 DNA: TGTGCCAGCAAAAGGGACAGTAATAATTCACCCCTCCACTTT. Translation gives CASKRDSNNSPLHF.

The V and J genes are TRBV2 and TRBJ2-3; no reliable D call. Per the germline V gene, CDR1 is SNHLY and CDR2 is FYNNEI. V dropped 3 bases and J dropped 3 bases, with 10 bases sitting between them. This CDR3 spans 14 amino acids. The CDR3 is CASSDKRETDTQYF. CDR3 sequence (DNA): TGTGCCAGCAGTGACAAGCGAGAGACAGATACGCAGTATTTT. Using reference TRBV2 and TRBJ2-3 for the parts outside the CDR3, the full variable domain is EPEVTQTPSHQVTQMGQEVILRCVPISNHLYFYWYRQILGQKVEFLVSFYNNEISEKSEIFDDQFSVERPDGSNFTLKIRSTKLEDSAMYFCASSDKRETDTQYFGPGTRLTVL.

The rearrangement links TRBV6-1 to TRBJ2-2, with 9 positions matching TRBD2. Trimming at V came to 8 bases and at J to 6 bases, leaving 10 bases not matched to a gene. This CDR3 has 15 amino acids. Germline CDR1 is MNHNS and CDR2 is SASEGT. The CDR3 reads CASWGGRVSAGELFF. The CDR3 region has the DNA TGTGCCAGCTGGGGCGGGAGGGTGTCCGCCGGGGAGCTGTTTTTT.

The CDR3 region is CASSLVPGENTEAFF. DNA for the CDR3: TGTGCCAGCAGCTTAGTTCCGGGCGAGAACACTGAAGCTTTCTTT. This chain joins TRBV7-2 and TRBJ1-1, with D unresolved. The CDR3 consists of 15 residues. With 1 base removed from V and 1 base from J, the gap between germline ends came to 10 bases. CDR1 is SGHTA and CDR2 is FQGNSA in the germline V gene.

For the CDR3, the DNA is TGTGCCAGCAGCTTACAACGGAACACTGAAGCTTTCTTT. It codes for CASSLQRNTEAFF. J is TRBJ1-1 and V is TRBV7-3; D remains ambiguous. The germline CDR1 and CDR2 sequences are SGHTA and FQGTGA. The CDR3 covers 13 residues. Trimming stripped 2 bases from V and 1 base from J, with 5 bases between.

V gene TRBV27 combines with J gene TRBJ1-4; no clear D. Trimming left V 6 bases short and J 8 bases short, with 13 bases between. The CDR3 runs 13 residues. Germline V lookup: CDR1 MNHEY, CDR2 SMNVEV (reference sequence). The CDR3: CASRKESWEKLFF. CDR3 nucleotide sequence: TGTGCCAGCAGGAAAGAGTCTTGGGAAAAACTGTTTTTT. The full variable domain, in which reference TRBV27 and TRBJ1-4 provide the parts outside the CDR3, is EAQVTQNPRYLITVTGKKLTVTCSQNMNHEYMSWYRQDPGLGLRQIYYSMNVEVTDKGDVPEGYKVSRKEKRNFPLILESPSPNQTSLYFCASRKESWEKLFFGSGTQLSVL.

This chain uses TRBV5-1 with TRBJ1-3; D remains ambiguous. This CDR3 has 15 residues. Trimming took 4 bases from V and 8 from J, leaving 19 bases between them. Per the germline V gene, CDR1 is SGHRS and CDR2 is YFSETQ. The CDR3 is CASSLTSAVGDTIYF. The DNA of the CDR3 is TGCGCCAGCAGCCTTACAAGCGCCGTAGGAGACACCATATATTTT.

The chain uses TRBV19 and TRBJ2-5; D unresolved. The CDR3 has 16 residues. Germline lookup yields CDR1 LNHDA and CDR2 SQIVND (reference sequence). Trimming cost V 4 bases and J 2 bases, with 17 bases left between them. The CDR3 bases are TGTGCCAGTAGTACCAATCGGGCCAGTTCGCAAGAGACCCAGTACTTC. It specifies CASSTNRASSQETQYF. The whole variable domain, remainder taken from reference TRBV19 and TRBJ2-5, is DGGITQSPKYLFRKEGQNVTLSCEQNLNHDAMYWYRQDPGQGLRLIYYSQIVNDFQKGDIAEGYSVSREKKESFPLTVTSAQKNPTAFYLCASSTNRASSQETQYFGPGTRLLVL.

The chain carries TRBV7-2 and TRBJ2-2; D ambiguous. V gave up 2 bases and J gave up 1 base, with 14 bases separating them. Germline assignment: CDR1 SGHTA and CDR2 FQGNSA. The CDR3 contains 17 residues. The CDR3 region is CASSLPFGRKNTGELFF. CDR3 DNA: TGTGCCAGCAGCTTACCTTTTGGCAGGAAGAACACCGGGGAGCTGTTTTTT.

The CDR3 nucleotides are TGTGCCAGCAGCTTGGGACATGAGAACACCGGGGAGCTGTTTTTT. It codes for CASSLGHENTGELFF. The V call is TRBV7-9, the J call TRBJ2-2, with TRBD1 as a possible D gene (6 bases). The germline V and J ends were trimmed by 3 bases and 1 base, with 9 bases remaining between them. The CDR3 totals 15 residues. Germline values: CDR1 SEHNR, CDR2 FQNEAQ (reference sequence).

This sequence joins TRBV30 and TRBJ2-7, with 15 bases lining up with TRBD2. This CDR3 region has 15 residues. The germline V gene has CDR1 GTSNPN and CDR2 SVGIG (reference sequence). Trimming took 3 bases from V and 7 from J; bases not matched to a gene: 7. The CDR3 DNA follows: TGTGCCTGGAGCCGGACTAGCGGGGGGGCACGGGAGCAGTACTTC. The encoded protein is CAWSRTSGGAREQYF.

V is TRBV10-2 and J is TRBJ1-1, with TRBD1 matching over 7 bases. The CDR3 contains 17 residues. The V gene's germline CDR1 is WSHSY and CDR2 SAAADI. Trimming took 3 bases from V and 0 from J; bases not matched to a gene: 10. CDR3 amino acids: CASSDRQGRQMNTEAFF. The DNA of the CDR3 is TGCGCCAGCAGTGACCGACAGGGACGCCAGATGAACACTGAAGCTTTCTTT.